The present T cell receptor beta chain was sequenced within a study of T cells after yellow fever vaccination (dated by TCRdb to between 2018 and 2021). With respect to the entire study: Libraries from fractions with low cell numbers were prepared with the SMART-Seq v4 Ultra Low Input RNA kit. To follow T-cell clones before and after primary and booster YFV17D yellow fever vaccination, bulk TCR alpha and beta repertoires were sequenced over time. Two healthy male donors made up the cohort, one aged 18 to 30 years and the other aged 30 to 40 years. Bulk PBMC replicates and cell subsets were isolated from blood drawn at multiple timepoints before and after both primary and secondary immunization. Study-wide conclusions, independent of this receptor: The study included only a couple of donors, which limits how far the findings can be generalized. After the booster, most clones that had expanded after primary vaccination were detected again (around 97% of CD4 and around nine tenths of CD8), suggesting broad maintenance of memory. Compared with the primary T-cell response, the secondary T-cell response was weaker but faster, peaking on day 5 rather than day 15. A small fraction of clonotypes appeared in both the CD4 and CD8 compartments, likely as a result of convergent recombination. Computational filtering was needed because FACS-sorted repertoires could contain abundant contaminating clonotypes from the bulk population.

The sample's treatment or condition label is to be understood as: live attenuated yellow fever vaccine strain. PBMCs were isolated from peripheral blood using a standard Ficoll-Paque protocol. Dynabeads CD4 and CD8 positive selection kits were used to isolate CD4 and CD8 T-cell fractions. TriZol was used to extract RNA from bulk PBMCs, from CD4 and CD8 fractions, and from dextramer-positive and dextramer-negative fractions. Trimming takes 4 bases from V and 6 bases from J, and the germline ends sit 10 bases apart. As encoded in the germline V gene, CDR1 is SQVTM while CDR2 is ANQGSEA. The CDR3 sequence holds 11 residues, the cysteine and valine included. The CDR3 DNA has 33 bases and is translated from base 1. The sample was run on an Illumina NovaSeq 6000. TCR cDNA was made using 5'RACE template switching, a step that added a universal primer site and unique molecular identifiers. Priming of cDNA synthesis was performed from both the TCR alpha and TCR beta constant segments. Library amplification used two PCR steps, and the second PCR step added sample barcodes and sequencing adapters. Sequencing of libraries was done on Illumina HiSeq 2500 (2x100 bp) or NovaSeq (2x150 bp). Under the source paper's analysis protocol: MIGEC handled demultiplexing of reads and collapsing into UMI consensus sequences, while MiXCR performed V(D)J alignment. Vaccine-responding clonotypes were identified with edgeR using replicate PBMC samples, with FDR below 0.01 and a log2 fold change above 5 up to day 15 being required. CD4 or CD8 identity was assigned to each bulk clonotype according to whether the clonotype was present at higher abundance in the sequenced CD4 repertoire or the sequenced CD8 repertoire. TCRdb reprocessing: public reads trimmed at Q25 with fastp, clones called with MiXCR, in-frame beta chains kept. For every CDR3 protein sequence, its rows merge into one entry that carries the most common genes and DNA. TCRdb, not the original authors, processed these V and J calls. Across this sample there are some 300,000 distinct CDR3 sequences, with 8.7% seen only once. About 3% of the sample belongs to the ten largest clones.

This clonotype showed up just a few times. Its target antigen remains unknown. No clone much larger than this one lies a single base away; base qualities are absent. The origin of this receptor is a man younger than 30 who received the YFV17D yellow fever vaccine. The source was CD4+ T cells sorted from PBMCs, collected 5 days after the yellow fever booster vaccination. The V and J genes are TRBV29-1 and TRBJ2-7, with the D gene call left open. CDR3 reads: CSVVDVSEQYV. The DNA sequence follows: TGCAGCGTTGTGGATGTGTCCGAGCAGTACGTC.